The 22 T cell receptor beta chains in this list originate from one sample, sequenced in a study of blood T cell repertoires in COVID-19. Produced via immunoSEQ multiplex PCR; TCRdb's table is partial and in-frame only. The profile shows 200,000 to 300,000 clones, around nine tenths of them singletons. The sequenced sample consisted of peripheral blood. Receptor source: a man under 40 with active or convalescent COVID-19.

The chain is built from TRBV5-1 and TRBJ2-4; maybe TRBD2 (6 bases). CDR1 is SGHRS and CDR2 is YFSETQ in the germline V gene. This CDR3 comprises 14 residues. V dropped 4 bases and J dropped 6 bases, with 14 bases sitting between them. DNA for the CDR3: TGCGCCAGCAGCCCCCTCCTGGGGGGAAACATTCAGTACTTC. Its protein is CASSPLLGGNIQYF. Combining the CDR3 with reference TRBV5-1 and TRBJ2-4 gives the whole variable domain KAGVTQTPRYLIKTRGQQVTLSCSPISGHRSVSWYQQTPGQGLQFLFEYFSETQRNKGNFPGRFSGRQFSNSRSEMNVSTLELGDSALYLCASSPLLGGNIQYFGAGTRLSVL.

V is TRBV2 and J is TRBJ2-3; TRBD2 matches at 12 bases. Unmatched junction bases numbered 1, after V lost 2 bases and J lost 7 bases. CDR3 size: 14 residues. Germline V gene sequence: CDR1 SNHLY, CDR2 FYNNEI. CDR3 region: CASSETSGGNTQYF. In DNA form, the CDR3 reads TGTGCCAGCAGTGAAACTAGCGGGGGGAATACGCAGTATTTT.

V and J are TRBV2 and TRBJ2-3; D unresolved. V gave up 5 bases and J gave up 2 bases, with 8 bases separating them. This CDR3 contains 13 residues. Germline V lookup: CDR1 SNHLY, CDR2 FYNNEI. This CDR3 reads CASSTNPTDTQYF. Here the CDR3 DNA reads TGTGCCAGCAGTACAAACCCCACAGATACGCAGTATTTT.

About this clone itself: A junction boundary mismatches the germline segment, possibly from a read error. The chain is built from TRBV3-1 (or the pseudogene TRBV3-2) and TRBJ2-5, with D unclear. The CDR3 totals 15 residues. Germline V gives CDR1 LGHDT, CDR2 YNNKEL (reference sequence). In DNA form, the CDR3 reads TGTGCCAGCAGCCAAGCGACTGCCCTCCAAGGGACCCAGTACTTC. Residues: CASSQATALQGTQYF.

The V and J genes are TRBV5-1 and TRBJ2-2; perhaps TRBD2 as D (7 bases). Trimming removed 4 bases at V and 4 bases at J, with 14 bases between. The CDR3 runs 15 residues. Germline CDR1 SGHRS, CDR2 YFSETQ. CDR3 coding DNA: TGCGCCAGCAGCGGGGGGGGACAACCCACCGGGGAGCTGTTTTTT. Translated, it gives CASSGGGQPTGELFF.

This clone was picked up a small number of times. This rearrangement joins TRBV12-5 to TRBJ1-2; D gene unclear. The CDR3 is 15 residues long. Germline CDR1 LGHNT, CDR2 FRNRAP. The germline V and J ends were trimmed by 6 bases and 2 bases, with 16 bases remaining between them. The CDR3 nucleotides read TGTGCTAGTGGCCCCCCTCTGGAGGTGAACTATGGCTACACCTTC. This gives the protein CASGPPLEVNYGYTF.

The CDR3: CASSRSTDTQYF. In DNA form, the CDR3 reads TGTGCCAGCAGCAGGAGTACAGATACGCAGTATTTT. The V gene is TRBV6-2 or TRBV6-3, the J gene TRBJ2-3; D not resolved. This CDR3 spans 12 amino acids. V lost 6 bases, J lost 3 bases, and 7 bases lay in between. The germline V gene encodes CDR1 MNHEY and CDR2 SVGEGT.

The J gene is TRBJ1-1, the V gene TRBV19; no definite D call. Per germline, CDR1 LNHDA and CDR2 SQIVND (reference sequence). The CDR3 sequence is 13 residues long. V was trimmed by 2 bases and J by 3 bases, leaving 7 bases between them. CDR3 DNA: TGTGCCAGTAGTATATACAGTCACACTGAAGCTTTCTTT. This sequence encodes CASSIYSHTEAFF. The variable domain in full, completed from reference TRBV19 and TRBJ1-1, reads DGGITQSPKYLFRKEGQNVTLSCEQNLNHDAMYWYRQDPGQGLRLIYYSQIVNDFQKGDIAEGYSVSREKKESFPLTVTSAQKNPTAFYLCASSIYSHTEAFFGQGTRLTVV.

CDR3 DNA sequence: TGTGCCAGCAGAACCAGACAGGGTCCCTACGAGCAGTACTTC. Amino acid sequence: CASRTRQGPYEQYF. This rearrangement joins TRBV28 to TRBJ2-7; 7 nucleotides agree with TRBD1. The V segment lost 6 bases and the J segment 2 bases; nucleotides outside the gene matches: 7. The CDR3 is 14 amino acids. Germline V gene data show CDR1 as MDHEN and CDR2 as SYDVKM.

CDR3 bases: TGTGCCAGCAGCCCACAGGACCTTCCCGGGGAGCTGTTTTTT. It encodes CASSPQDLPGELFF. The chain links TRBV9 to TRBJ2-2; a weak D match, TRBD1 (5 bases). The CDR3 consists of 14 residues. CDR1 is SGDLS and CDR2 is YYNGEE in the germline V gene. V lost 4 bases and J 6 bases, leaving 13 bases between the germline ends.

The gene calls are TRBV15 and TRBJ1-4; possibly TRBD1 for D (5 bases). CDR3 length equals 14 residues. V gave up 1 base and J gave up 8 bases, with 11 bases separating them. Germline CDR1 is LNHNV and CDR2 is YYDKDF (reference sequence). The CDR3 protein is CATSRGQGKEKLFF. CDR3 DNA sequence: TGTGCCACCAGCAGAGGGCAGGGTAAAGAAAAACTGTTTTTT.

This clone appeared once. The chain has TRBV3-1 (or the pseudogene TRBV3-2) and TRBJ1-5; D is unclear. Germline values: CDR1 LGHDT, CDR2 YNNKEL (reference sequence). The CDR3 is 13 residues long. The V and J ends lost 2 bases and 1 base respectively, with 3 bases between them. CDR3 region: CASSQSSNQPQHF. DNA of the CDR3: TGTGCCAGCAGCCAAAGCAGCAATCAGCCCCAGCATTTT.

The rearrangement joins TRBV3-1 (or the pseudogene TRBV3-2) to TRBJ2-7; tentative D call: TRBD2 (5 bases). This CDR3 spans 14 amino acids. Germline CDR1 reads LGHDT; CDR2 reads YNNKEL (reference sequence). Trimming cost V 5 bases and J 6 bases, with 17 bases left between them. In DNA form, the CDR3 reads TGTGCCAGCAGCTTCGGGGTGCAGTTCGCCGAGCAGTACTTC. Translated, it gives CASSFGVQFAEQYF.

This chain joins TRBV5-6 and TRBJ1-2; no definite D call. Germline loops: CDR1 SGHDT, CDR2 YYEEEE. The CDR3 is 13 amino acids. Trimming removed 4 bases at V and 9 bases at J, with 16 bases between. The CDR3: CASSPPTSLRYTF. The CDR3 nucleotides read TGTGCCAGCAGCCCGCCTACCTCTCTTCGCTACACCTTC. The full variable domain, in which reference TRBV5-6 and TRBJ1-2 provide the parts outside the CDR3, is DAGVTQSPTHLIKTRGQQVTLRCSPKSGHDTVSWYQQALGQGPQFIFQYYEEEERQRGNFPDRFSGHQFPNYSSELNVNALLLGDSALYLCASSPPTSLRYTFGSGTRLTVV.

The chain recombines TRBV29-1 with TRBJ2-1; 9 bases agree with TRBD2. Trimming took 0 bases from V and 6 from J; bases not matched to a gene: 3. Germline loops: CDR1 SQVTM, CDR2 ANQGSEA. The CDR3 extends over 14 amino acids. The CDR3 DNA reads TGCAGCGTTGAAGATGGGACTAGCTCCAATGAGCAGTTCTTC. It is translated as CSVEDGTSSNEQFF.

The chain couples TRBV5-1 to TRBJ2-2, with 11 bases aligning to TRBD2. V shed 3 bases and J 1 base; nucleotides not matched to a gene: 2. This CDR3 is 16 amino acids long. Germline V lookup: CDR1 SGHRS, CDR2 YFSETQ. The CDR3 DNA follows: TGCGCCAGCAGCTACCTAGCGGGGGGGAACACCGGGGAGCTGTTTTTT. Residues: CASSYLAGGNTGELFF.

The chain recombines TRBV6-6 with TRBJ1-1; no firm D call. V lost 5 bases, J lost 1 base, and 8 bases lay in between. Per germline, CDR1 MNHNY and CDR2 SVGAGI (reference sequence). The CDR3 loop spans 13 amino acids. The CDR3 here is CASSRLPNTEAFF. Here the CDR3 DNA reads TGTGCCAGCAGTAGACTTCCGAACACTGAAGCTTTCTTT.

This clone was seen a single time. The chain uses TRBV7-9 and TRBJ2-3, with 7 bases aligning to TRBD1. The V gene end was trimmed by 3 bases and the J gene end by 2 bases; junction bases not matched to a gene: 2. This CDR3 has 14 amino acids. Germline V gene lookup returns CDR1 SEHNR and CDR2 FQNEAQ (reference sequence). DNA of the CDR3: TGTGCCAGCAGCTTCACAGGGGACACAGATACGCAGTATTTT. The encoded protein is CASSFTGDTDTQYF. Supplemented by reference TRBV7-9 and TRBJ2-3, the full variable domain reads DTGVSQNPRHKITKRGQNVTFRCDPISEHNRLYWYRQTLGQGPEFLTYFQNEAQLEKSRLLSDRFSAERPKGSFSTLEIQRTEQGDSAMYLCASSFTGDTDTQYFGPGTRLTVL.

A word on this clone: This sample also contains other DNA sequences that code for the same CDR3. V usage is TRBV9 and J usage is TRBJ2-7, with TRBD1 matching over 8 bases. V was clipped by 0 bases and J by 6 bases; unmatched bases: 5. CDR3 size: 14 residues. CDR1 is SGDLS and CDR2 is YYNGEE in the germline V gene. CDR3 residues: CASSVEGRGREQYF. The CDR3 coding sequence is TGTGCCAGCAGCGTAGAAGGCAGGGGGCGCGAGCAGTACTTC.

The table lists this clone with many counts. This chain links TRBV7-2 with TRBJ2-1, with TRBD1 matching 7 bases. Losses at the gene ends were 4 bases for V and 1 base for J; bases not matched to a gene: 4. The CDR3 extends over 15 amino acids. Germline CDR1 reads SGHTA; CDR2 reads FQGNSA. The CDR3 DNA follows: TGTGCCAGCAGCTCCCCAGGGGGTTCCTACAATGAGCAGTTCTTC. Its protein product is CASSSPGGSYNEQFF.

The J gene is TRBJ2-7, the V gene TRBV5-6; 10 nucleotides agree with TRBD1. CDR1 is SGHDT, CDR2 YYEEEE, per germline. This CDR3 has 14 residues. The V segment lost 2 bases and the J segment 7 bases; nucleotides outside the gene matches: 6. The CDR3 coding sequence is TGTGCCAGCAGCTTAAGACAGGGGGCGCGTGAGCAGTACTTC. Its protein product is CASSLRQGAREQYF.

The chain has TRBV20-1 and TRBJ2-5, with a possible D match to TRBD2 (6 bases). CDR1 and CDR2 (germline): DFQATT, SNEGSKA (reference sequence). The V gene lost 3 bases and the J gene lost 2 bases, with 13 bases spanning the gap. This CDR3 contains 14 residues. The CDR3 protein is CSASRFSGQETQYF. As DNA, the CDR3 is TGCAGTGCTAGTCGGTTTAGCGGACAAGAGACCCAGTACTTC.